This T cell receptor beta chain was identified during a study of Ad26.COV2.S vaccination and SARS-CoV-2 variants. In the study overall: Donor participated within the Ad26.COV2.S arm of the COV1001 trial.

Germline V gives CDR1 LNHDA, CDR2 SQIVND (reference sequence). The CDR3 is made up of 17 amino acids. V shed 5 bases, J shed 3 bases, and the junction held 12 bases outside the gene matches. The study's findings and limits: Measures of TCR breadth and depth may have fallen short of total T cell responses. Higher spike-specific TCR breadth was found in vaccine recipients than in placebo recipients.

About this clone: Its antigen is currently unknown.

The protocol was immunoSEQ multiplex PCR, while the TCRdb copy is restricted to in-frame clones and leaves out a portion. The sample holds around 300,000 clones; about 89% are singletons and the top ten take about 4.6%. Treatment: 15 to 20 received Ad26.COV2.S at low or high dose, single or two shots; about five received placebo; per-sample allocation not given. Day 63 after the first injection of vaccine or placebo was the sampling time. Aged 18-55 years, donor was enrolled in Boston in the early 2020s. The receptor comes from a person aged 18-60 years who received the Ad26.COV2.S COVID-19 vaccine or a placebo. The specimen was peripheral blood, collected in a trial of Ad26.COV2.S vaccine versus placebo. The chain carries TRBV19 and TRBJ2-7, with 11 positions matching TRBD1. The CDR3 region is CASSPRTGGDFDYEQYF. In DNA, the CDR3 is TGTGCCAGTAGTCCTCGGACAGGGGGCGATTTCGACTACGAGCAGTACTTC.